These 27 T cell receptor beta chains originate from one sample sequenced in a study of molecular identifiers for immune sequencing clone quantification. Each CDR3 protein gets one entry after TCRdb re-called the PCR reads with MiXCR. Among about 65,000 distinct CDR3 sequences listed, approximately 17% were seen once. Input material: naive CD8+ T cells from blood, with Jurkat cell RNA spiked in. Subset reported: FACS-sorted CD8+CD4-CCR7+CD45RA+ naive T cells. The receptors derive from a human donor in good health. Some libraries in this study had Jurkat cell RNA spiked in.

This clonotype occurred many times. V usage is TRBV27 and J usage is TRBJ2-2; 7 nucleotides agree with TRBD1. V lost 7 bases and J lost 8; bases outside the gene matches: 13. The germline V gene has CDR1 MNHEY and CDR2 SMNVEV (reference sequence). There are 15 residues in the CDR3. Here the CDR3 DNA reads TGTGCCAGCAACTCCGGTAGGGGGCTTGGAGGGGAGCTGTTTTTT. The encoded protein is CASNSGRGLGGELFF.

At least ten counts were recorded for this clonotype. The CDR3 loop is CASSQDRVGAQNEQYF. For the CDR3, the DNA is TGCGCCAGCAGCCAAGACAGGGTTGGGGCTCAAAACGAGCAGTACTTC. The rearrangement uses TRBV4-3 and TRBJ2-7; possibly TRBD1 for D (5 bases). Germline V gene data show CDR1 as LGHNA and CDR2 as YSLEER. Trimming removed 0 bases at V and 5 bases at J, with 17 bases between. The CDR3 runs to 16 residues.

This clonotype has a count of ten or more. The rearrangement uses TRBV7-2 and TRBJ1-1, with TRBD1 identical over 10 bases. This CDR3 contains 13 residues. V gave up 5 bases and J gave up 6 bases; unmatched junction bases: 3. From germline, CDR1 is SGHTA and CDR2 FQGNSA. The CDR3, as DNA: TGTGCCAGCAGCCTCGGGACAGGGGCTGAAGCTTTCTTT. This translates into CASSLGTGAEAFF.

This clonotype was detected ten times or more. The J gene is TRBJ2-2, the V gene TRBV20-1; perhaps TRBD1 as D (5 bases). The CDR3 runs 11 residues. CDR1 and CDR2 (germline): DFQATT, SNEGSKA (reference sequence). V was cut by 3 bases and J by 6 bases, with 5 bases left in between. The CDR3 region has the DNA TGCAGTGCTAGCAGGGCCGGGGAGCTGTTTTTT. Translating gives CSASRAGELFF.

This clonotype was found many times. This rearrangement joins TRBV7-9 to TRBJ2-3; TRBD2 matches 8 bases. The V gene's germline CDR1 is SEHNR and CDR2 FQNEAQ (reference sequence). The CDR3 covers 15 residues. V was pared by 5 bases and J by 6 bases, with 10 bases of the junction left unmatched. The CDR3 region has the DNA TGTGCCAGCAGCCAATTAGCGGGAACGGCGGATACGCAGTATTTT. Its translation is CASSQLAGTADTQYF.

This clonotype was recorded once. This may stem from a read error, because a much larger clone lies one nucleotide away. The V and J genes are TRBV2 and TRBJ2-7, with a possible D match to TRBD1 (5 bases). The length of the CDR3 is 13 residues. Germline V gene data show CDR1 as SNHLY and CDR2 as FYNNEI. The CDR3 reads CASSEVQGHERYF. The CDR3 region has the DNA TGTGCCAGCAGTGAAGTCCAGGGCCACGAGCGGTACTTC.

Only a few counts were recorded for this clonotype. V gene TRBV5-1 combines with J gene TRBJ2-3; 13 positions agree with TRBD2. Germline values: CDR1 SGHRS, CDR2 YFSETQ. The CDR3 length is 18 residues. The V gene end was trimmed by 5 bases and the J gene end by 3 bases; junction bases not matched to a gene: 12. The CDR3 loop is CASRGTSGTGWYTDTQYF. In DNA form, the CDR3 reads TGCGCCAGCAGAGGGACTAGCGGGACCGGTTGGTATACAGATACGCAGTATTTT.

Notes on this clonotype: A much larger clone sits a single nucleotide away, making a read error possible. The chain joins TRBV20-1 to TRBJ2-1, with D perhaps assigned TRBD1 or TRBD2 (5 bases each). Germline CDR1 DFQATT, CDR2 SNEGSKA (reference sequence). The V gene lost 1 base and the J gene lost 4 bases, with 11 bases spanning the gap. This CDR3 contains 14 residues. The DNA of the CDR3 is TGCAGTGCTAGAGTTGGGGACCTTTACAATGAGCAGTTCTTC. It specifies CSARVGDLYNEQFF.

In its sample, this clonotype was seen many times. This sequence joins TRBV27 and TRBJ1-2; 9 bases agree with TRBD1. Germline V gene lookup returns CDR1 MNHEY and CDR2 SMNVEV (reference sequence). J was trimmed by 4 bases and V by 5 bases; bases with no gene match: 5. The CDR3 is 14 amino acids. In DNA form, the CDR3 reads TGTGCCAGCAGTCTGGGACAGGGTGGCTATGGCTACACCTTC. Its protein is CASSLGQGGYGYTF.

This clonotype was picked up a small number of times. The chain joins TRBV3-1 to TRBJ2-7; 7 bases match TRBD2. V lost 1 base and J lost 1; bases outside the gene matches: 4. CDR3 size: 15 residues. Germline CDR1 LGHDT, CDR2 YNNKEL (reference sequence). CDR3 in DNA: TGTGCCAGCAGCCAAGTTTGGGAGGGATCCTACGAGCAGTACTTC. It encodes CASSQVWEGSYEQYF.

This clonotype was counted between two and nine times. This chain uses TRBV10-3 with TRBJ2-5, with 9 bases matching TRBD2. Unmatched junction bases numbered 13, after V lost 4 bases and J lost 7 bases. This CDR3 contains 16 residues. Germline CDR1 ENHRY, CDR2 SYGVKD. The DNA of the CDR3 is TGTGCCATCAGTGTTCGAATAGCGGGAGACCCAGGGACCCAGTACTTC. It is translated as CAISVRIAGDPGTQYF.

The sample holds many counts of this clonotype. The V call is TRBV29-1, the J call TRBJ1-5; the D is unclear. Trimming pared 4 bases from V and 6 bases from J, leaving 16 bases between. This CDR3 has 14 amino acids. Germline V gives CDR1 SQVTM, CDR2 ANQGSEA. The CDR3 nucleotides are TGCAGCGTTGTGACTGAGGGAGGGAGTCAGCCCCAGCATTTT. It is translated as CSVVTEGGSQPQHF. Filled out from reference TRBV29-1 and TRBJ1-5, the complete variable domain reads SAVISQKPSRDICQRGTSLTIQCQVDSQVTMMFWYRQQPGQSLTLIATANQGSEATYESGFVIDKFPISRPNLTFSTLTVSNMSPEDSSIYLCSVVTEGGSQPQHFGDGTRLSIL.

There are many counts of this clonotype. The chain employs TRBV27 and TRBJ2-3, with D perhaps TRBD2 (6 bases). Trimming shortened V by 7 bases and J by 5 bases, and 19 bases separated the two germline ends. CDR3 length: 15 amino acids. Germline V CDR1 and CDR2: MNHEY, SMNVEV (reference sequence). The CDR3 DNA reads TGTGCCAGCACCCCCTACCCCGGCGGGATAGATACGCAGTATTTT. Translated, it gives CASTPYPGGIDTQYF.

This clonotype was detected ten times or more. The DNA for the CDR3 is TGTGCCAGCAGTTACTTGTCAGGGATGAACACTGAAGCTTTCTTT. It yields the protein CASSYLSGMNTEAFF. The rearrangement uses TRBV6-5 and TRBJ1-1, with D possibly TRBD1 on 5 matching bases. V dropped 1 base and J dropped 0 bases, with 9 bases sitting between them. Germline V lookup: CDR1 MNHEY, CDR2 SVGAGI. CDR3 size: 15 residues.

This clonotype has at least ten counts. The rearrangement uses TRBV29-1 and TRBJ2-1; D call uncertain. V lost 6 bases and J lost 1, with 10 bases in between. The CDR3 consists of 13 residues. Per the germline V gene, CDR1 is SQVTM and CDR2 is ANQGSEA. Here the CDR3 reads CSVRTASYNEQFF. CDR3 in DNA: TGCAGCGTAAGGACGGCATCCTACAATGAGCAGTTCTTC.

This clonotype was detected ten times or more. This chain joins TRBV7-2 and TRBJ2-5, with 7 bases aligning to TRBD1. The germline V gene has CDR1 SGHTA and CDR2 FQGNSA. Trimming removed 2 bases from V and 1 base from J; junction bases left unmatched: 16. The CDR3 is made up of 19 amino acids. CDR3 protein: CASSLFGTVSYPTQETQYF. DNA of the CDR3: TGTGCCAGCAGCTTATTCGGGACAGTATCCTACCCCACCCAAGAGACCCAGTACTTC.

Ten or more counts support this clonotype. The chain links TRBV6-5 to TRBJ2-3; tentative D call: TRBD1 (6 bases). Germline loops: CDR1 MNHEY, CDR2 SVGAGI. V was trimmed by 4 bases and J by 2 bases, leaving 10 bases between them. The CDR3 is made up of 14 amino acids. CDR3 region: CASSFGTLTDTQYF. In DNA, the CDR3 is TGTGCCAGCAGTTTTGGGACACTCACAGATACGCAGTATTTT.

This clonotype was seen at least ten times. This rearrangement joins TRBV6-1 to TRBJ1-5; D remains ambiguous. Germline V gives CDR1 MNHNS, CDR2 SASEGT. V was clipped by 1 base and J by 0 bases, with 10 bases between them. This CDR3 contains 16 residues. The CDR3 coding sequence is TGTGCCAGCAGTGAAGAACAGAGTTATAGCAATCAGCCCCAGCATTTT. Translating gives CASSEEQSYSNQPQHF.

V usage is TRBV27 and J usage is TRBJ2-1; D may be TRBD2 (6 bases). The CDR3 has 12 amino acids. Germline V lookup: CDR1 MNHEY, CDR2 SMNVEV (reference sequence). The DNA for the CDR3 is TGTGCGGCGGGACTGCCCTACAATGAGCAGTTCTTC. The encoded protein is CAAGLPYNEQFF.

In regard to this clonotype: The missing conserved phenylalanine or tryptophan at the end of this CDR3 makes a read error likely. This chain links TRBV4-1 with TRBJ1-2, with 7 bases matching TRBD1. Looked up from germline, CDR1 is MGHRA and CDR2 is YSYEKL. This CDR3 spans 17 amino acids. V dropped 4 bases and J dropped 1; count of bases not matched to a gene: 12. The CDR3 is CASSRQMGTDDNYGYTL. In DNA form, the CDR3 reads TGCGCCAGCAGCCGTCAGATGGGGACAGATGATAACTATGGCTACACCCTC.

This clonotype was picked up many times. This rearrangement joins TRBV3-1 to TRBJ1-6; 7 positions agree with TRBD1. After removal of 5 bases from V and 0 bases from J, the junction contained 7 bases not matched to a gene. The CDR3 is made up of 17 amino acids. Per the germline V gene, CDR1 is LGHDT and CDR2 is YNNKEL (reference sequence). The CDR3 loop reads CASSSLGQSSYNSPLHF. The CDR3 nucleotides are TGTGCCAGCAGCTCCCTGGGACAGAGCTCCTATAATTCACCCCTCCACTTT.

This clonotype was seen repeatedly, ten times or more. The rearrangement uses TRBV7-3 and TRBJ2-6; tentatively, D is TRBD2 (6 bases). Between the trimmed V and J ends, which lost 2 bases and 4 bases, there was a span of 12 bases. The CDR3 contains 16 residues. In germline, CDR1 is SGHTA, CDR2 FQGTGA. CDR3 DNA sequence: TGTGCCAGCAGCTTACTAGCGTATGTCGGGGCCAACGTCCTGACTTTC. This codes for CASSLLAYVGANVLTF.

This clonotype was detected many times. J is TRBJ2-3 and V is TRBV6-5; D is ambiguous. The CDR3 has 15 residues. The germline V gene encodes CDR1 MNHEY and CDR2 SVGAGI. Trimming removed 0 bases from V and 5 bases from J, with 12 bases in between. The CDR3 DNA reads as TGTGCCAGCAGTTACTCCCTGGGCGAGTTAGATACGCAGTATTTT. Translated, it gives CASSYSLGELDTQYF.

Note on this clonotype: The junction does not match germline at one end; this may be a read error. CDR3 bases: TGTGCCGGCAGTGAGGGGGGGGGACAGCCCCAGCATTTT. Translating gives CAGSEGGGQPQHF. V is TRBV25-1 and J is TRBJ1-5; a weak D match, TRBD1 (6 bases). Germline loops: CDR1 MGHDK, CDR2 SYGVNS. CDR3 length: 13 residues.

This clonotype was detected ten times or more. The chain joins TRBV20-1 to TRBJ1-5; 7 positions agree with TRBD1. The CDR3 is made up of 15 amino acids. Germline trimming cut 5 bases from V and 10 bases from J; bases unmatched to any gene: 17. CDR1 is DFQATT and CDR2 is SNEGSKA in the germline V gene (reference sequence). The chain's CDR3 is CSARDRDVGNDPQHF. In DNA, the CDR3 is TGCAGTGCTCGGGACAGAGACGTTGGGAATGATCCCCAGCATTTT.

V gene TRBV4-1 combines with J gene TRBJ2-1; 11 bases match TRBD1. The V gene's germline CDR1 is MGHRA and CDR2 YSYEKL. The V and J ends lost 2 bases and 7 bases, in that order; junction bases with no gene match: 16. CDR3 size: 19 residues. CDR3: CASSQYPGQGGIIGNEQFF. In DNA form, the CDR3 reads TGCGCCAGCAGCCAATACCCGGGACAGGGGGGCATTATCGGGAATGAGCAGTTCTTC.

This clonotype has more than one count but fewer than ten. This chain uses TRBV11-3 with TRBJ2-7, with 9 bases lining up with TRBD1. The length of the CDR3 is 13 residues. Germline-derived CDR1 and CDR2 are SGHNT and YENEEA. The J segment lost 3 bases and the V segment lost 5 bases, leaving 2 bases of the junction unmatched. CDR3 region: CASSPDRGYEQYF. The CDR3 DNA is TGTGCCAGCAGCCCGGACAGGGGCTACGAGCAGTACTTC.